This T cell receptor beta chain was recovered during a study of Ad26.COV2.S vaccination and SARS-CoV-2 variants. Study as a whole: The donor belonged to the COV1001 Ad26.COV2.S trial arm. Intramuscular Ad26.COV2.S doses were given once or twice, 56 days apart. Points from the study as a whole: Comparability of non-spike TCR breadth was observed across vaccine and placebo recipients.

This clone was observed a single time. The target antigen is unknown. Treatment in this sample: 15 to 20 received Ad26.COV2.S at low or high dose, single or two shots; about 5 received placebo; per-sample allocation not given. The study sampled participants on day 63 after the first vaccine or placebo injection. The assay was immunoSEQ multiplex PCR, and TCRdb's table has in-frame clones only and misses some. The sample records 380,000 or so clones, about 83% being singletons. This TCR derives from a person aged 18-65 years who received the Ad26.COV2.S COVID-19 vaccine or a placebo. This specimen was peripheral blood, taken in a trial of Ad26.COV2.S vaccine versus placebo.

CDR3 DNA sequence: TGTGCCAGCAGCGTCTGGCCCACCGGGGAGCTGTTTTTT. It specifies CASSVWPTGELFF. The chain combines TRBV9 with TRBJ2-2; no clear D. This CDR3 region has 13 residues. Trimming left V 2 bases short and J 4 bases short, with 6 bases between. The germline CDR1 and CDR2 sequences are SGDLS and YYNGEE.